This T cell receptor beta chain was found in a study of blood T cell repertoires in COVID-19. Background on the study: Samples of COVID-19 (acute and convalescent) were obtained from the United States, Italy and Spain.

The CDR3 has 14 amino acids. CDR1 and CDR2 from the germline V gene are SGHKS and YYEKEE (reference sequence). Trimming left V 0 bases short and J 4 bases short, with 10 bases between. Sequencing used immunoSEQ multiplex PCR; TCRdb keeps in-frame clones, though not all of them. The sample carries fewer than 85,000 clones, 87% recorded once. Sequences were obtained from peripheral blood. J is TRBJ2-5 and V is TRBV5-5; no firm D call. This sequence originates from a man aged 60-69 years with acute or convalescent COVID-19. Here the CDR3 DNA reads TGTGCCAGCAGCTTGGAACAGAATTTAGAGACCCAGTACTTC. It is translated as CASSLEQNLETQYF.